This T cell receptor beta chain was identified in a study of blood T cell repertoires in COVID-19. In the study overall: The study drew acute and convalescent COVID-19 samples from the United States, Italy and Spain. Nucleic acid was either cDNA or gDNA, and it came from T cells, B-cell-depleted T cells, or PBMCs.

The CDR3 sequence is 14 residues long. The germline V gene has CDR1 SNHLY and CDR2 FYNNEI. V dropped 5 bases and J dropped 5 bases, with 15 bases sitting between them. A single count supports this clone. Source study methods: Counts of nucleated cells, estimated from reference gene primer amplification, were obtained. Clones were read by immunoSEQ multiplex PCR, and TCRdb kept only the in-frame ones, dropping some. Clone size and the V and J calls come from that table; the DNA yielded D and trimming. The sample records about 300,000 clones, around 89% being singletons. This TCR was recovered from a man aged 35 to 55 with acute or convalescent COVID-19. The sample taken for sequencing was peripheral blood. This sequence joins TRBV2 and TRBJ1-1, with unresolved D. The CDR3 DNA reads TGTGCCAGCAGTCTCGGCCGGGAGGAAACTGAAGCTTTCTTT. Its protein product is CASSLGREETEAFF.